These T cell receptor beta chains were read from a single sample in a study of CD8 T cells in ankylosing spondylitis. From the 5' RACE reads, TCRdb called clonotypes with MiXCR, one entry per CDR3 protein. The sample yields 200,000 or so distinct CDR3 sequences, around 13% seen once. The sample taken for sequencing was blood, either unsorted or a sorted T cell fraction (not recorded which). The receptors originated from a female donor with ankylosing spondylitis or in good health (not recorded which). Each CDR3 is given with its conserved first and last residue. D genes are given only for firm matches. Size is stated for part of the rows, as once, few or many counts, or as a class when the clone is expanded.

CDR3 DNA	CDR3 protein	D gene	clone size	V gene	J gene
TGTGCCAGCACCAACCCCAGACAGGGTCTGGGAGAGACCCAGTACTTC	CASTNPRQGLGETQYF	TRBD1	few	TRBV6-2/TRBV6-3	TRBJ2-5
TGCGCCAGCAGCCAAGATTTCGCTCTTCAGGAGGATGGCTACACCTTC	CASSQDFALQEDGYTF	-	many	TRBV4-3	TRBJ1-2
TGTGCCAGCAATGGGTTAGGGGAGACCCAGTACTTC	CASNGLGETQYF	-	many	TRBV7-9	TRBJ2-5
TGTGCCAGCAGCTCTCACAGGGTTCCCTACGAGCAGTACTTC	CASSSHRVPYEQYF	-	few	TRBV28	TRBJ2-7
TGCGCCAGCAGCCAGCACGGCGGGGATTTTTACGAGCAGTACTTC	CASSQHGGDFYEQYF	-	many	TRBV4-1	TRBJ2-7
TGTGCCAGCAGCATCCAGGGGGCCCCCTCCTACGAGCAGTACTTC	CASSIQGAPSYEQYF	TRBD1	many	TRBV7-3	TRBJ2-7
TGTGCCAGCAGGTCTGCACTAGCGGGAGTTAGGAGTGGGGAGCAGTACTTC	CASRSALAGVRSGEQYF	TRBD2	-	TRBV6-1	TRBJ2-7
TGCGCCAGCAGCCCGGGGACACTCACGTCGGGGGAGCAGTACTTC	CASSPGTLTSGEQYF	-	many	TRBV5-1	TRBJ2-7
TGTGCCAGCAGTCGTATAACAGGAGCCCAGACCGAGCAGTACTTC	CASSRITGAQTEQYF	-	many	TRBV12-3/TRBV12-4	TRBJ2-7
TGCAGCGTTGAGACAGGGGCGAACGAAAAACTGTTTTTT	CSVETGANEKLFF	TRBD1	few	TRBV29-1	TRBJ1-4
TGTGCCAGCAGCTTAGGGGACAGTCTTCAGCCCCAGCATTTT	CASSLGDSLQPQHF	TRBD1	many	TRBV7-8	TRBJ1-5
TGTGCCAGCAGCAATACCGGGCCCTCGTGGCGGTTCTTC	CASSNTGPSWRFF	-	few	TRBV12-3/TRBV12-4	TRBJ2-1
TGTGCCAGCAGCTTATCCCACAGGGTATCTACAAACACCGGGGAGCTGTTTTTT	CASSLSHRVSTNTGELFF	-	-	TRBV11-1	TRBJ2-2
TGTGCCAGCATCAAAGCGGGGGGAATGGAGACCCAGTACTTC	CASIKAGGMETQYF	TRBD2	few	TRBV3-1	TRBJ2-5
TGCAGTGCTGGGACCGAAGTCTACGAGCAGTACTTC	CSAGTEVYEQYF	-	many	TRBV20-1	TRBJ2-7
TGTGCCAGCAGCGGACAGGGGACGTATGACTATGGCTACACCTTC	CASSGQGTYDYGYTF	TRBD1	many	TRBV6-2/TRBV6-3	TRBJ1-2
TGTGCCAGCAGCTTAAGGGCAGGGGAGTCCTACGAGCAGTACTTC	CASSLRAGESYEQYF	-	many	TRBV7-3	TRBJ2-7
TGTGCCAGCAGTTTCGGGACAGGGGACTACGAGCAGTACTTC	CASSFGTGDYEQYF	TRBD1	many	TRBV27	TRBJ2-7
TGTGCCACCTCGTCGGCGGGTCGACACGAGCAGTACTTC	CATSSAGRHEQYF	-	-	TRBV24-1	TRBJ2-7
TGTGCCAGCAGTGAACGCGGGAGTAATATCTACGAGCAGTACTTC	CASSERGSNIYEQYF	TRBD2	-	TRBV2	TRBJ2-7
TGTGCCAGCAGCCGAGACAGGGAGCAGTTCTTC	CASSRDREQFF	-	many	TRBV12-3/TRBV12-4	TRBJ2-1
TGCAGTGCTCGGATAGGGACTAGAGAAGAGACCCAGTACTTC	CSARIGTREETQYF	TRBD2	many	TRBV20-1	TRBJ2-5
TGTGCCAGTAGTATTTTGGCAGGGGGCCTCACAGATACGCAGTATTTT	CASSILAGGLTDTQYF	TRBD1	-	TRBV19	TRBJ2-3
TGCGCCAGCAGCTTTGGCGCGGGTTCACAAGAGACCCAGTACTTC	CASSFGAGSQETQYF	-	-	TRBV5-1	TRBJ2-5
TGTGCCAGCAGCAAACGCCACTATGGCTACACCTTC	CASSKRHYGYTF	-	-	TRBV21-1	TRBJ1-2
TGTGCCAGCAGCCATAGGACTAGCTTCCAGCAGTACTTC	CASSHRTSFQQYF	TRBD2	many	TRBV14	TRBJ2-7
TGTGCCTGGGGGACCTGGACAGAACCCTACGAGCAGTACTTC	CAWGTWTEPYEQYF	-	-	TRBV30	TRBJ2-7
TGTGCCAGCAGCCAACTGATCGGGCCGGTCACCGGGGAGCTGTTTTTT	CASSQLIGPVTGELFF	-	many	TRBV14	TRBJ2-2
TGCAGTGCTACTGACTCCCTCCAAGAGACCCAGTACTTC	CSATDSLQETQYF	-	many	TRBV20-1	TRBJ2-5
TGTGCCAGCAGCCAAGGTCAACGACAGCGATATAATTCACCCCTCCACTTT	CASSQGQRQRYNSPLHF	-	few	TRBV12-3/TRBV12-4	TRBJ1-6
TGTGCCAGCAGCTTAGAACTAGCGGGCGGAGACCATACGCAGTATTTT	CASSLELAGGDHTQYF	TRBD2	many	TRBV7-9	TRBJ2-3
TGCAGCGTTGAACCGGGTCTCGAGCAGTTCTTC	CSVEPGLEQFF	-	many	TRBV29-1	TRBJ2-1
TGTGCCAGCAGCCAAGATCGGGACATCGACTACGGCGAGCAGTACTTC	CASSQDRDIDYGEQYF	-	-	TRBV4-2	TRBJ2-7
TGCGCCAGCAGCTTGGGGCTGGGCTACAATGAGCAGTTCTTC	CASSLGLGYNEQFF	-	many	TRBV5-1	TRBJ2-1
TGCGCCAGCAGCCAAGATGGCGCTAGCGGGAGCACAGATACGCAGTATTTT	CASSQDGASGSTDTQYF	TRBD2	many	TRBV4-3	TRBJ2-3
TGTGCCAGCCAAGGACAGGGGAACACTGAAGCTTTCTTT	CASQGQGNTEAFF	TRBD1	-	TRBV2	TRBJ1-1
TGCGCCAGCAGCACCTCGACAGGTTCCTACAATGAGCAGTTCTTC	CASSTSTGSYNEQFF	-	many	TRBV5-1	TRBJ2-1
TGTGCCAGTAGTATGGCCCGTGGGACTAGCGGAATGAAGGGCTACAATGAGCAGTTCTTC	CASSMARGTSGMKGYNEQFF	TRBD2	many	TRBV19	TRBJ2-1
TGTGCCAGCAGTTCCTCCGCAGCGGGGCTAGCCAAAAACATTCAGTACTTC	CASSSSAAGLAKNIQYF	TRBD2	many	TRBV28	TRBJ2-4
TGTGCCAGCAGTTACCCTAGCCAGGGACTTCAGGAGGAGACCCAGTACTTC	CASSYPSQGLQEETQYF	-	many	TRBV6-2/TRBV6-3	TRBJ2-5
TGTGCCAGCAGTCCGGGACAGGCCAATGAGCAGTTCTTC	CASSPGQANEQFF	TRBD1	many	TRBV6-1	TRBJ2-1
TGTGCCAGCATTTACCTAGGTTCGGGTACGCAGTATTTT	CASIYLGSGTQYF	-	few	TRBV12-3/TRBV12-4	TRBJ2-3
TGTGCCTGGAGTACCGGCCACTCCGTCGCACATGAGCAGTTCTTC	CAWSTGHSVAHEQFF	-	-	TRBV30	TRBJ2-1
TGTGCCAGCAGCCCCTCTGCTCATTCCACAGATACGCAGTATTTT	CASSPSAHSTDTQYF	-	many	TRBV9	TRBJ2-3
TGTGCCAGCAGCGAACGGACAGGTTCTAATTCACCCCTCCACTTT	CASSERTGSNSPLHF	TRBD1	many	TRBV9	TRBJ1-6
TGTGCCAGCAGCTTAGGGGTACCTAGCGGGAGGTGGGCAGATACGCAGTATTTT	CASSLGVPSGRWADTQYF	TRBD2	-	TRBV11-2	TRBJ2-3
TGTGCCAGCAGCTTATCAGAAACCTACGAGCAGTACTTC	CASSLSETYEQYF	-	few	TRBV11-2	TRBJ2-7
TGTGCCAGCAGCTTTCGGACAGGGGAAATTAGCAATCAGCCCCAGCATTTT	CASSFRTGEISNQPQHF	TRBD1	many	TRBV7-8	TRBJ1-5
TGTGCCAGCACCCCTAGCGGGGCAAGCACAGATACGCAGTATTTT	CASTPSGASTDTQYF	TRBD2	-	TRBV7-2	TRBJ2-3
TGCAGTGCTAGAGATGTACGGTTTATAGGTGAGCAGTTCTTC	CSARDVRFIGEQFF	-	many	TRBV20-1	TRBJ2-1
TGTGCCAGTAGTGGGTACCCCTCAGGGGGCACAGATACGCAGTATTTT	CASSGYPSGGTDTQYF	-	-	TRBV19	TRBJ2-3
TGTGCCAGCAGTTTAGAACAGGGGATTTTTTCGTCAGATACGCAGTATTTT	CASSLEQGIFSSDTQYF	TRBD1	many	TRBV12-3/TRBV12-4	TRBJ2-3
TGTGCCAGCAGTTACGGGACAGCACCAGAGACCCAGTACTTC	CASSYGTAPETQYF	TRBD1	-	TRBV6-5	TRBJ2-5
TGTGCCAGCACCACCGCTGGCGTTAATGAGCAGTTCTTC	CASTTAGVNEQFF	-	many	TRBV12-3/TRBV12-4	TRBJ2-1
TGTGCCAGCAGTGATGGTGGGCCAGATAATGAAAAACTGTTTTTT	CASSDGGPDNEKLFF	-	many	TRBV2	TRBJ1-4
TGCGCCAGCAGCCAAGAAGGGACAGGTCGCGGCTACACCTTC	CASSQEGTGRGYTF	TRBD1	many	TRBV4-3	TRBJ1-2